The sequence of this T cell receptor beta chain was determined in a study of T cell clonotyping in hematopoietic cell transplantation. Study in general: Pretransplant recipient samples were taken after cytoreduction.

Unmatched junction bases numbered 4, after V lost 0 bases and J lost 2 bases. Germline V gene lookup returns CDR1 SGDLS and CDR2 YYNGEE. This CDR3 is 16 amino acids long. The time point: recipient sample about 28 days before transplant, after cytoreduction. Samples: about 28 days before transplant, then days 30, 100 and 180 after. To note about this clone: Its specificity is unknown.

Generated by immunoSEQ multiplex PCR, the TCRdb table keeps only in-frame clones and is missing some. This table holds about 18,000 clones, around 86% found once. Regarding the study as a whole: Few recipient clonotypes overlapped donors; over 95% were de novo at given depth.

The receptor was derived from a man aged 45-60 years with acute myeloid leukemia. Some clones in this sample may be carry-over from other donors' samples. This specimen was peripheral blood mononuclear cells, taken before stem cell transplant. The genes are TRBV9 and TRBJ2-3, with 9 bases aligning to TRBD2. In nucleotides, the CDR3 is TGTGCCAGCAGCGTAGGACTAGCGGCGCTCACAGATACGCAGTATTTT. Encoded protein: CASSVGLAALTDTQYF.